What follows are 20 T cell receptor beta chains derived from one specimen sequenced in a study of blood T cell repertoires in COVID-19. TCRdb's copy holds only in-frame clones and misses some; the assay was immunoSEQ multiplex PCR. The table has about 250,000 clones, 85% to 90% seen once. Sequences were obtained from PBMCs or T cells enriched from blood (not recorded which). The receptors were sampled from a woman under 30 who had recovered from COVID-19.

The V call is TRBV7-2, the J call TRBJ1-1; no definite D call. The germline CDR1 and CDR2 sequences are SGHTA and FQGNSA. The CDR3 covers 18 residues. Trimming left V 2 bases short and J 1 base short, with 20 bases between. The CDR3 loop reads CASSLYGGEATSNTEAFF. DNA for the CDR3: TGTGCCAGCAGCTTATATGGAGGAGAGGCGACATCGAACACTGAAGCTTTCTTT. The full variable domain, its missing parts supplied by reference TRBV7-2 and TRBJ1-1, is GAGVSQSPSNKVTEKGKDVELRCDPISGHTALYWYRQSLGQGLEFLIYFQGNSAPDKSGLPSDRFSAERTGGSVSTLTIQRTQQEDSAVYLCASSLYGGEATSNTEAFFGQGTRLTVV.

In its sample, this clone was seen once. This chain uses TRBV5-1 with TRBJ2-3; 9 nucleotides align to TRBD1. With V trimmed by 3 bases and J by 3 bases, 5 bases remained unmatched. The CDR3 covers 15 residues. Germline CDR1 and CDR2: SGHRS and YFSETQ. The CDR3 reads CASSWTGTGTDTQYF. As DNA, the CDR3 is TGCGCCAGCAGCTGGACGGGGACAGGGACAGATACGCAGTATTTT. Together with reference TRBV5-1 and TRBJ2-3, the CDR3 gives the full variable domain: KAGVTQTPRYLIKTRGQQVTLSCSPISGHRSVSWYQQTPGQGLQFLFEYFSETQRNKGNFPGRFSGRQFSNSRSEMNVSTLELGDSALYLCASSWTGTGTDTQYFGPGTRLTVL.

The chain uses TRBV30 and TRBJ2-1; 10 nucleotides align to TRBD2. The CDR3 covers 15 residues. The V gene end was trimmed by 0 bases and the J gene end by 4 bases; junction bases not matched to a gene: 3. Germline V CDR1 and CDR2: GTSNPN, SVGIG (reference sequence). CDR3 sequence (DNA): TGTGCCTGGAGTGTAATAGCGGGGGGATACAATGAGCAGTTCTTC. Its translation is CAWSVIAGGYNEQFF.

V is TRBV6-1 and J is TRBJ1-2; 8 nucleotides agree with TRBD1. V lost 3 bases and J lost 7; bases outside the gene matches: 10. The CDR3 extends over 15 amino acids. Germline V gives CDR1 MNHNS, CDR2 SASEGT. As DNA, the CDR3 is TGTGCCAGCAGTGATTCCAGACAGGGGAGGGGTGGCTACACCTTC. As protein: CASSDSRQGRGGYTF.

The CDR3 reads CASSIGDRGRRNEKLFF. CDR3 in DNA: TGTGCCAGTAGTATCGGGGACAGGGGCCGCCGGAATGAAAAACTGTTTTTT. The rearrangement uses TRBV19 and TRBJ1-4; 10 bases align to TRBD1. Unmatched junction bases numbered 9, after V lost 3 bases and J lost 5 bases. This CDR3 spans 17 amino acids. The germline gives CDR1 LNHDA, CDR2 SQIVND (reference sequence).

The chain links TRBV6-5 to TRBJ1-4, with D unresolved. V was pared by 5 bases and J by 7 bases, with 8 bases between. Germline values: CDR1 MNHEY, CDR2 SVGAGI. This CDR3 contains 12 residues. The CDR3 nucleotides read TGTGCCAGCAGTCTGGACTTTGAAAAACTGTTTTTT. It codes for CASSLDFEKLFF.

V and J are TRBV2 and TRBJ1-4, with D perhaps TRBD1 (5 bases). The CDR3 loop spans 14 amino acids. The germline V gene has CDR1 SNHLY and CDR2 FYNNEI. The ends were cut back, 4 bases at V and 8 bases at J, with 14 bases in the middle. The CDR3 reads CASSVRDLGEKLFF. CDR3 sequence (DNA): TGTGCCAGCAGTGTCAGGGATCTGGGCGAAAAACTGTTTTTT.

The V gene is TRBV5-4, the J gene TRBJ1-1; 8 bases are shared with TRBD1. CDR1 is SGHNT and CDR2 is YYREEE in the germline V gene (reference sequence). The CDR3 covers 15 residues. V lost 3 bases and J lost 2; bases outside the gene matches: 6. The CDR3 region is CASSWRTGFNTEAFF. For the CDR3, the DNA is TGTGCCAGCAGCTGGAGGACAGGGTTTAACACTGAAGCTTTCTTT.

CDR3 region: CASSEAGTGGEKLFF. CDR3 DNA: TGTGCCAGCAGTGAAGCCGGGACAGGGGGCGAAAAACTGTTTTTT. The chain carries TRBV6-1 and TRBJ1-4, with 12 nucleotides matching TRBD1. J was trimmed by 8 bases and V by 0 bases; bases with no gene match: 1. The CDR3 is 15 residues long. Germline V gives CDR1 MNHNS, CDR2 SASEGT.

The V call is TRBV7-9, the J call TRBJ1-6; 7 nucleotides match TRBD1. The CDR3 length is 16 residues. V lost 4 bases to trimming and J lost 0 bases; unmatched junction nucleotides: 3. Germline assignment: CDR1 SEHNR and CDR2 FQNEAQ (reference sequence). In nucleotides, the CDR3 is TGTGCCAGCAGCTCCTCAGGGGGCTCCTATAATTCACCCCTCCACTTT. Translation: CASSSSGGSYNSPLHF. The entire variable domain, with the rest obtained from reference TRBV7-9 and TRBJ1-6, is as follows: DTGVSQNPRHKITKRGQNVTFRCDPISEHNRLYWYRQTLGQGPEFLTYFQNEAQLEKSRLLSDRFSAERPKGSFSTLEIQRTEQGDSAMYLCASSSSGGSYNSPLHFGNGTRLTVT.

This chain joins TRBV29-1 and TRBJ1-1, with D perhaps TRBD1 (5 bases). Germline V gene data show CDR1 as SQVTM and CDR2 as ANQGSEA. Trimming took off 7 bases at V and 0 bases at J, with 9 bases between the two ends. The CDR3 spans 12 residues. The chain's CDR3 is CSAGHMNTEAFF. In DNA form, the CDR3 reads TGCAGCGCTGGACATATGAACACTGAAGCTTTCTTT.

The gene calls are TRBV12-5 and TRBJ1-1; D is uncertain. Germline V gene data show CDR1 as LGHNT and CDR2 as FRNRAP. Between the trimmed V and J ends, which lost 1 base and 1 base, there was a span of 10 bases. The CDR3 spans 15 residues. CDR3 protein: CASGLEPGENTEAFF. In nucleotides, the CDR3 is TGTGCTAGTGGTTTGGAGCCTGGAGAGAACACTGAAGCTTTCTTT.

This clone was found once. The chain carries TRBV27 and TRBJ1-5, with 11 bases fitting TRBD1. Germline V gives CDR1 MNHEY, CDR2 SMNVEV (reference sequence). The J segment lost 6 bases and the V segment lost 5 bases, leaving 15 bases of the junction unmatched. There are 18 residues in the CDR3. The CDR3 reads CASSPYGGQGAAGQPQHF. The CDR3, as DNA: TGTGCCAGCAGTCCCTACGGCGGACAGGGGGCCGCCGGTCAGCCCCAGCATTTT.

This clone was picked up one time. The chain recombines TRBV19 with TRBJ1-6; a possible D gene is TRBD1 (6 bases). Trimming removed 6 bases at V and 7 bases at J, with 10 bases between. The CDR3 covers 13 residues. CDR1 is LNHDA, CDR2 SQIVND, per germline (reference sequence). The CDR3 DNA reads TGTGCCAGTAGGGACAGTAGGAATTCACCCCTCCACTTT. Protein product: CASRDSRNSPLHF. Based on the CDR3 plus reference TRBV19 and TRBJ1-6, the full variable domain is DGGITQSPKYLFRKEGQNVTLSCEQNLNHDAMYWYRQDPGQGLRLIYYSQIVNDFQKGDIAEGYSVSREKKESFPLTVTSAQKNPTAFYLCASRDSRNSPLHFGNGTRLTVT.

The CDR3 here is CAWSPGTGRTKTQYF. CDR3 bases: TGTGCCTGGAGTCCCGGGACAGGCAGAACAAAGACCCAGTACTTC. The rearrangement links TRBV30 to TRBJ2-5; 8 bases match TRBD1. The CDR3 is made up of 15 amino acids. The V and J ends lost 2 bases and 6 bases, in that order; junction bases with no gene match: 11. The germline CDR1 and CDR2 sequences are GTSNPN and SVGIG (reference sequence).

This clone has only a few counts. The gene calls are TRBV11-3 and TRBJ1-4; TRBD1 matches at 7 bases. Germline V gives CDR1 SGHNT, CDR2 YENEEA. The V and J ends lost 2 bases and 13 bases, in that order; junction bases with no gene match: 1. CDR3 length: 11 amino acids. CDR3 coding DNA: TGTGCCAGCAGCTTAAGGGACAGACTGTTTTTT. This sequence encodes CASSLRDRLFF.

The CDR3 region is CASRPTGPYGYTF. The CDR3 nucleotides are TGTGCCAGTAGACCGACAGGGCCCTATGGCTACACCTTC. The V call is TRBV19, the J call TRBJ1-2; TRBD1 matches 7 bases. CDR1 is LNHDA and CDR2 is SQIVND in the germline V gene (reference sequence). Trimming cost V 6 bases and J 4 bases; bases outside gene matches: 5. The CDR3 is 13 amino acids.

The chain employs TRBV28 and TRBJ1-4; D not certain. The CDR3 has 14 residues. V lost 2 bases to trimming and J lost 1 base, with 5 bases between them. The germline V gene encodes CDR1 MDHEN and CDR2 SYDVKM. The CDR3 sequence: CASSLTGTNEKLFF. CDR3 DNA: TGTGCCAGCAGTTTAACGGGAACTAATGAAAAACTGTTTTTT.

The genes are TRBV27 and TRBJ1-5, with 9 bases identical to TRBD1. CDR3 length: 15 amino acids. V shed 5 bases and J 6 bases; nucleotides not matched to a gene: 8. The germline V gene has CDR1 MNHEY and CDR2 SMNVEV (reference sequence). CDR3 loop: CASSRDGTGFQPQHF. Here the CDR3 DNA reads TGTGCCAGCAGTCGAGACGGGACAGGGTTTCAGCCCCAGCATTTT.

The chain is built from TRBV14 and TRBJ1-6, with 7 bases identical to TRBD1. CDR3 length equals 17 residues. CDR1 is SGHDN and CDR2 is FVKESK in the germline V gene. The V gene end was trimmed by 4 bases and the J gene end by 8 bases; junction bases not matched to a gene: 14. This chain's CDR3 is CASSRISPTGWDSPLHF. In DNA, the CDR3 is TGTGCCAGCAGCCGTATCAGCCCGACAGGGTGGGATTCACCCCTCCACTTT.